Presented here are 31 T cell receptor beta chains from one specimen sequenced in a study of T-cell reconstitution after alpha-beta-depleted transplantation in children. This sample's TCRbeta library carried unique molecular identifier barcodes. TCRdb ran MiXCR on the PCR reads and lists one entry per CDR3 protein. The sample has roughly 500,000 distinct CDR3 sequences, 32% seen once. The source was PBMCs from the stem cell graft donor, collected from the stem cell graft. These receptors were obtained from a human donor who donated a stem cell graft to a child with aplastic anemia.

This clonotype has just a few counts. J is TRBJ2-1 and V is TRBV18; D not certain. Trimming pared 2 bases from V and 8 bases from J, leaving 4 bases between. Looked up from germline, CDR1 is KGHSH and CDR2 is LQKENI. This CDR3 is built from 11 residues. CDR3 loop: CASSPKDEQFF. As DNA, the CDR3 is TGTGCCAGCTCACCAAAGGATGAGCAGTTCTTC.

The CDR3 DNA follows: TGTGCCAGCAGCCGGATCGGGGGCCCGAACACCGGGGAGCTGTTTTTT. Translating it yields CASSRIGGPNTGELFF. This chain connects TRBV14 to TRBJ2-2; D is perhaps TRBD1 or TRBD2 (6 bases each). The CDR3 sequence is 16 residues long. V lost 4 bases and J 0 bases, leaving 12 bases between the germline ends. The germline CDR1 and CDR2 sequences are SGHDN and FVKESK.

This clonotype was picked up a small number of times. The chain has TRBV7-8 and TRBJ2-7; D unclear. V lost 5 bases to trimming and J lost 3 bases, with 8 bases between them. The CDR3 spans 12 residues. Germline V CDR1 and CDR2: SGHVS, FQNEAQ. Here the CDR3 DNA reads TGTGCCAGCAGCCGATACGACTACGAGCAGTACTTC. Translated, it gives CASSRYDYEQYF. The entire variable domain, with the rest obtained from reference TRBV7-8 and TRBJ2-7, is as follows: GAGVSQSPRYKVAKRGQDVALRCDPISGHVSLFWYQQALGQGPEFLTYFQNEAQLDKSGLPSDRFFAERPEGSVSTLKIQRTQQEDSAVYLCASSRYDYEQYFGPGTRLTVT.

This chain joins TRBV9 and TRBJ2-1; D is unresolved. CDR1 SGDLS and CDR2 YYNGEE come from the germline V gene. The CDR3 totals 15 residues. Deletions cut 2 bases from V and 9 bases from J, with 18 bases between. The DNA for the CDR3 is TGTGCCAGCAGCGTCGGCCCGGCACGCGCTTTTGAGCAGTTCTTC. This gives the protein CASSVGPARAFEQFF.

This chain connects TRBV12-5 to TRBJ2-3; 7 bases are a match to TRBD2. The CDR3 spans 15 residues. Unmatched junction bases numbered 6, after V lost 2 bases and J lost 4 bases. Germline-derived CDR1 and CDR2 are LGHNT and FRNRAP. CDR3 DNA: TGTGCTAGTGGTTTGATACTAGCGCTACCAGATACGCAGTATTTT. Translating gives CASGLILALPDTQYF.

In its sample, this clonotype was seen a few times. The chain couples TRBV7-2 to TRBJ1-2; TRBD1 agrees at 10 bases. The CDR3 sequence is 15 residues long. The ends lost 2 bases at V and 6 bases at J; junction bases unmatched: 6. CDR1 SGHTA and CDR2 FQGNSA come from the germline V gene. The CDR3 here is CASSLRGTGAHGYTF. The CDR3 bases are TGTGCCAGCAGCTTAAGAGGGACAGGGGCGCATGGCTACACCTTC.

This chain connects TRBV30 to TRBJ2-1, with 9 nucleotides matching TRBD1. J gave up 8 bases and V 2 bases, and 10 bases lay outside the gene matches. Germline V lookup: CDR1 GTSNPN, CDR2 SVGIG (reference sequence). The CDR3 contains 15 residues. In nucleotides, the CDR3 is TGTGCCTGGAGTCCAGGGGGACAGGGAATTTATGAGCAGTTCTTC. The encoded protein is CAWSPGGQGIYEQFF.

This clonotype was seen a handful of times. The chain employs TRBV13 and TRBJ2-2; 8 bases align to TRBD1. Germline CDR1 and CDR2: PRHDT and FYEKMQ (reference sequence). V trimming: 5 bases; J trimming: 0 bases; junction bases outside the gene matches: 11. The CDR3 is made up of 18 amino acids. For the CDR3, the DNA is TGTGCCAGCAGCCAAGCTCGTACAGGGGGATCGAACACCGGGGAGCTGTTTTTT. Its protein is CASSQARTGGSNTGELFF. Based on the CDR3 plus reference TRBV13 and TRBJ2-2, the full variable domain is AAGVIQSPRHLIKEKRETATLKCYPIPRHDTVYWYQQGPGQDPQFLISFYEKMQSDKGSIPDRFSAQQFSDYHSELNMSSLELGDSALYFCASSQARTGGSNTGELFFGEGSRLTVL.

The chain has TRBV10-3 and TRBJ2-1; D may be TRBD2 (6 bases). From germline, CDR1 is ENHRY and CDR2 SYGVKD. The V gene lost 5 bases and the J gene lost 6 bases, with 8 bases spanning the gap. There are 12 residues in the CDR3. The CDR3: CAISRDSNEQFF. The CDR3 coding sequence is TGTGCCATCAGTAGGGACTCCAATGAGCAGTTCTTC.

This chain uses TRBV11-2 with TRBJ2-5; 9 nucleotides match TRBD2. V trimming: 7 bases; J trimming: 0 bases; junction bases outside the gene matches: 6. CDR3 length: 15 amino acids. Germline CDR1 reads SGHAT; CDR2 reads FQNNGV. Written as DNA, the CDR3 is TGTGCCAGCAAGGTTTTAGCGGGAGACCAAGAGACCCAGTACTTC. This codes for CASKVLAGDQETQYF.

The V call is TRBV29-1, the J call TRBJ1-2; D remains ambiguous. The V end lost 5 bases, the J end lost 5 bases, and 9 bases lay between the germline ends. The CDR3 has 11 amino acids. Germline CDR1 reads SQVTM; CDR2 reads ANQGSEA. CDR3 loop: CSVPEVYGYTF. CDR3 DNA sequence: TGCAGCGTTCCCGAGGTTTATGGCTACACCTTC.

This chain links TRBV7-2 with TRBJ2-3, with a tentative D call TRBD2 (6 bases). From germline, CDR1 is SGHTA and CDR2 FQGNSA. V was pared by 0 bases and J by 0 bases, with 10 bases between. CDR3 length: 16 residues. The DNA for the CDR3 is TGTGCCAGCAGCTTAGCTGCGGGGTCTAGCACAGATACGCAGTATTTT. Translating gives CASSLAAGSSTDTQYF.

CDR3 sequence reads: CSAQMTGGNYGYTF. In nucleotides, the CDR3 is TGCAGTGCCCAAATGACAGGGGGCAACTATGGCTACACCTTC. The chain links TRBV20-1 to TRBJ1-2, with 10 nucleotides matching TRBD1. J lost 2 bases, V lost 6 bases, and 6 bases had no gene match. Germline V gene lookup returns CDR1 DFQATT and CDR2 SNEGSKA (reference sequence). The CDR3 is 14 residues long.

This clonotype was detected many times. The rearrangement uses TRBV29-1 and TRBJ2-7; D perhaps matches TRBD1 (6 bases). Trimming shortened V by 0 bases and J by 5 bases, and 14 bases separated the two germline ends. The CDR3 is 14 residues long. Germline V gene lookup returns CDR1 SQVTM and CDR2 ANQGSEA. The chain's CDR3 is CSVEDRQGNDEQYF. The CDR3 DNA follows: TGCAGCGTTGAAGATCGGCAGGGGAACGACGAGCAGTACTTC.

In nucleotides, the CDR3 is TGCAGTGCAAACATCAGGGGAGTCAGGCTAAACGAGCAGTACTTC. Its translation is CSANIRGVRLNEQYF. The rearrangement joins TRBV20-1 to TRBJ2-7; the D gene is possibly TRBD1 (6 bases). Germline values: CDR1 DFQATT, CDR2 SNEGSKA (reference sequence). Trimming took off 6 bases at V and 5 bases at J, with 23 bases between the two ends. The CDR3 consists of 15 residues.

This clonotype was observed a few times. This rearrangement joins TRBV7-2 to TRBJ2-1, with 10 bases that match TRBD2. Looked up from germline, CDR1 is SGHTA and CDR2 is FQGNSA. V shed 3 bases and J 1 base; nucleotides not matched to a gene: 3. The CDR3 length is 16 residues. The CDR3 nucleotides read TGTGCCAGCAGCTTGTTTAGCGGGGGGTCCTACAATGAGCAGTTCTTC. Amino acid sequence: CASSLFSGGSYNEQFF.

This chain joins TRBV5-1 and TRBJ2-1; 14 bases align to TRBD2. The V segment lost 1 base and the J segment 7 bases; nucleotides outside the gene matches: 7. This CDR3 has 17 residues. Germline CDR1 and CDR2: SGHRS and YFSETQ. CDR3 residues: CASSLLTTSGRENEQFF. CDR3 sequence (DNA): TGCGCCAGCAGCTTGCTGACGACTAGCGGGAGGGAGAATGAGCAGTTCTTC.

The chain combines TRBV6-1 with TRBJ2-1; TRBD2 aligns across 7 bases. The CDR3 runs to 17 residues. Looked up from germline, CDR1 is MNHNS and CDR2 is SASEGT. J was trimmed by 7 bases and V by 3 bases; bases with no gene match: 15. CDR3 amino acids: CASSEIGRGGFDNEQFF. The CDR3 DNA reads TGTGCCAGCAGTGAGATCGGGCGCGGGGGTTTTGATAATGAGCAGTTCTTC.

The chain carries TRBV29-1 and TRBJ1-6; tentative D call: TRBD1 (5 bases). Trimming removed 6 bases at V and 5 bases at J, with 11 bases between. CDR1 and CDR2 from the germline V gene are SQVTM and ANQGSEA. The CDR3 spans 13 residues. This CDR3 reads CSVRKGDNSPLHF. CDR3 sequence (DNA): TGCAGCGTGAGGAAAGGGGATAATTCACCCCTCCACTTT.

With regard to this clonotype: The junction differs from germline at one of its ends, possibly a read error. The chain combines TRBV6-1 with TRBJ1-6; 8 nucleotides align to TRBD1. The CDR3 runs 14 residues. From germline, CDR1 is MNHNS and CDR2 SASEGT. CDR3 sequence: CASSTHRGNSPLHF. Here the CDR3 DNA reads TGTGCCAGCAGTACCCACAGGGGGAATTCCCCCCTCCACTTT.

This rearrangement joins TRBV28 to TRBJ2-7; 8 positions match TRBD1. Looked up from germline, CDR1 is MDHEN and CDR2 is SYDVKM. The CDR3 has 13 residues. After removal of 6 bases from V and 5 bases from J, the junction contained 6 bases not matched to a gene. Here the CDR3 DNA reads TGTGCCAGCAGCCTGACAGGGGTCCACGAGCAGTACGTC. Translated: CASSLTGVHEQYV.

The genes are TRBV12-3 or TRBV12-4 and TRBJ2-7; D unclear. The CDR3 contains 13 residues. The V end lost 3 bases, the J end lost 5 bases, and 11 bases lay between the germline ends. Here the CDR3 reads CASSFISRDEQYF. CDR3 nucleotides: TGTGCCAGCAGTTTCATTTCCAGAGACGAGCAGTACTTC.

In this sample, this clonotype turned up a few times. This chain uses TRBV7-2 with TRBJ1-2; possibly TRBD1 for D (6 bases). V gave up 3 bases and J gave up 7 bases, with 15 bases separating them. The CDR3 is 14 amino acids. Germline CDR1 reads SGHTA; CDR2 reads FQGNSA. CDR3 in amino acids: CASSLGKQGFGYTF. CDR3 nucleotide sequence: TGTGCCAGCAGCTTGGGGAAACAGGGATTTGGCTACACCTTC.

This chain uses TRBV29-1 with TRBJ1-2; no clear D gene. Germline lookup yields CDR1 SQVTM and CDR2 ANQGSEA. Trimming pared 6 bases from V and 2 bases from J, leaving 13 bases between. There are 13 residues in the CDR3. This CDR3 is CSVIRDENYGYTF. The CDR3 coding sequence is TGCAGCGTCATACGCGACGAGAACTATGGCTACACCTTC.

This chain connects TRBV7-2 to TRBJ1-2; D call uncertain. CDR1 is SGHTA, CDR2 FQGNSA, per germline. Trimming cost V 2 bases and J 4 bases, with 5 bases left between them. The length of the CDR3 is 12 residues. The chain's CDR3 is CASSLRSYGYTF. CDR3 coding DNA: TGTGCCAGCAGCTTACGTTCCTATGGCTACACCTTC.

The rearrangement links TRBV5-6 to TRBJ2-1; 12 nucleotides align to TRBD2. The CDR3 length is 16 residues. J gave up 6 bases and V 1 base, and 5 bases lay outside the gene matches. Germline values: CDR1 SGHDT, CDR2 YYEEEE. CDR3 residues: CASSLMLAGGSNEQFF. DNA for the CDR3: TGTGCCAGCAGCTTGATGCTAGCGGGAGGGTCCAATGAGCAGTTCTTC.

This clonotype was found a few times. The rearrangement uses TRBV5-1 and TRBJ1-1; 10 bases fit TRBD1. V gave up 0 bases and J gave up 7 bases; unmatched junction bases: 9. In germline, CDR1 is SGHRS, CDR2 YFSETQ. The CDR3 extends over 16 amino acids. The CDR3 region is CASSLEFDRGRNEAFF. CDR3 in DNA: TGCGCCAGCAGCTTGGAATTCGACAGGGGGCGGAATGAAGCTTTCTTT.

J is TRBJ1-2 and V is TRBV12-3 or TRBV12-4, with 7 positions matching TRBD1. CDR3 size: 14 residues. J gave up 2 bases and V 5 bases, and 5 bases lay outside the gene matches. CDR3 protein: CASSRDSANYGYTF. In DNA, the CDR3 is TGTGCCAGCAGTCGGGACAGTGCCAACTATGGCTACACCTTC.

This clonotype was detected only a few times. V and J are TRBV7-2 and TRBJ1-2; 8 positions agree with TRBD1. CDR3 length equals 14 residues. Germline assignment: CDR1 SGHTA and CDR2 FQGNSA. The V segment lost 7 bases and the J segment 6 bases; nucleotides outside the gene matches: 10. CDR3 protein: CASTRTGIVDGYTF. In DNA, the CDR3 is TGTGCCAGCACCCGGACAGGGATCGTAGATGGCTACACCTTC.

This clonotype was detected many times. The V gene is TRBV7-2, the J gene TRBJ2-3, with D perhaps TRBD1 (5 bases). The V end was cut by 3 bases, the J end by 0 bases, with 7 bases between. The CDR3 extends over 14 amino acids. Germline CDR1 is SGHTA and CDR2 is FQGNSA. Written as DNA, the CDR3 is TGTGCCAGCAGCTTGGGGCCTAGCACAGATACGCAGTATTTT. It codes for CASSLGPSTDTQYF. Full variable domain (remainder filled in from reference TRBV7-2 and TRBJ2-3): GAGVSQSPSNKVTEKGKDVELRCDPISGHTALYWYRQSLGQGLEFLIYFQGNSAPDKSGLPSDRFSAERTGGSVSTLTIQRTQQEDSAVYLCASSLGPSTDTQYFGPGTRLTVL.

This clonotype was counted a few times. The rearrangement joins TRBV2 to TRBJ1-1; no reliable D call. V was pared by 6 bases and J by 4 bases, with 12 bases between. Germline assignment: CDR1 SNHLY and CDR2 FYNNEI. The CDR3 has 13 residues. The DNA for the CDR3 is TGTGCCAGCAGGGAAACAGCAGGCACTGAAGCTTTCTTT. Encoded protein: CASRETAGTEAFF.